This T cell receptor (beta chain) comes out of a study of blood T cell repertoires in COVID-19. Study at large: Collection of acute and convalescent COVID-19 samples took place in the United States, Italy and Spain.

The CDR3 loop spans 16 amino acids. Germline-derived CDR1 and CDR2 are SGHRS and YFSETQ. With 1 base clipped from V and 1 base from J, the junction kept 1 base outside the gene matches. Original processing notes: For nucleated cells, counts were estimated from reference gene primer amplification. Profiling relied on immunoSEQ multiplex PCR, and the TCRdb table lists in-frame clones only, not all of them. V, J and clone size are those of that table, while D and trimming were read from the DNA. The profile shows some 66,000 clones, about 90% of them singletons. The chain links TRBV5-1 to TRBJ2-1; 11 bases are shared with TRBD2. The sequencing sample was made of peripheral blood. The sequence derives from a human donor in a cohort sampled during active COVID-19. The DNA of the CDR3 is TGCGCCAGCAGCTTGACTAGCGGGAGTTCCTACAATGAGCAGTTCTTC. It encodes CASSLTSGSSYNEQFF.